Listed here are 26 T cell receptor beta chains from one sample, sequenced in a study of graft-versus-host responses after intestinal transplantation. Their cognate antigens are unknown. The method was immunoSEQ multiplex PCR; TCRdb's version includes in-frame clones alone and lacks a portion of them. The table lists some 90,000 clones, more than 90% of them singletons. The source was unstimulated CD4+ T cells sorted from spleen or lymph node cells, collected before intestinal transplant. The receptors stem from a human donor who received an intestinal transplant.

The chain carries TRBV27 and TRBJ1-1; 7 bases agree with TRBD1. The CDR3 has 16 amino acids. Germline V lookup: CDR1 MNHEY, CDR2 SMNVEV (reference sequence). V dropped 4 bases and J dropped 1; count of bases not matched to a gene: 9. Here the CDR3 DNA reads TGTGCCAGCAGTTCCTCTGGGTGGACAGGGAACACTGAAGCTTTCTTT. Amino acids: CASSSSGWTGNTEAFF.

The genes are TRBV27 and TRBJ1-2, with 9 bases that match TRBD1. Germline CDR1 MNHEY, CDR2 SMNVEV (reference sequence). The junction had 5 bases not matched to a gene; V was cut back by 2 bases and J by 10 bases. CDR3 size: 13 residues. CDR3 sequence (DNA): TGTGCCAGCAGTTTACTGGGACAGGGCGACTACACCTTC. This codes for CASSLLGQGDYTF.

The rearrangement links TRBV2 to TRBJ2-7; tentative D call: TRBD2 (6 bases). The CDR3 extends over 14 amino acids. V was pared by 6 bases and J by 2 bases, with 14 bases between. The V gene's germline CDR1 is SNHLY and CDR2 FYNNEI. This CDR3 reads CASRISGAAYEQYF. CDR3 sequence (DNA): TGTGCCAGCAGGATTAGCGGAGCGGCCTACGAGCAGTACTTC.

The V and J genes are TRBV27 and TRBJ2-6; D is perhaps TRBD1 or TRBD2 (5 bases each). The germline V gene has CDR1 MNHEY and CDR2 SMNVEV (reference sequence). The ends were cut back, 5 bases at V and 4 bases at J, with 21 bases in the middle. The CDR3 covers 18 residues. In DNA, the CDR3 is TGTGCCAGCAGTCCTCCAGGGAGTATCCTATCCGGGGCCAACGTCCTGACTTTC. Translation gives CASSPPGSILSGANVLTF.

The rearrangement uses TRBV2 and TRBJ1-1, with D possibly matching TRBD1 (5 bases). Germline CDR1 and CDR2: SNHLY and FYNNEI. CDR3 size: 15 residues. With 7 bases removed from V and 1 base from J, the gap between germline ends came to 16 bases. The CDR3 region has the DNA TGTGCCAGCAAGGGAGAACAGGTGCCGAACACTGAAGCTTTCTTT. The encoded protein is CASKGEQVPNTEAFF.

The chain couples TRBV7-6 to TRBJ1-2, with TRBD1 identical over 9 bases. V was pared by 2 bases and J by 5 bases, with 6 bases of the junction left unmatched. The germline V gene encodes CDR1 SGHVS and CDR2 FNYEAQ. The CDR3 runs to 15 residues. The CDR3 loop is CASSLTPGQGYGYTF. DNA for the CDR3: TGTGCCAGCAGCTTAACCCCGGGACAGGGATATGGCTACACCTTC.

V is TRBV7-8 and J is TRBJ2-5; D is possibly TRBD1 (6 bases). The end of the DNA aligns better with TRBJ2-7, so the J call may be wrong. The germline V gene encodes CDR1 SGHVS and CDR2 FQNEAQ. CDR3 length: 14 residues. The CDR3 DNA reads as TGTGCCAGCAGCTTACACAGGGAATCCTACGAGCAGTACTTC. Translating gives CASSLHRESYEQYF.

The chain is built from TRBV6-1 and TRBJ1-6, with no clear D. This CDR3 region has 12 residues. Deletions cut 3 bases from V and 8 bases from J, with 5 bases between. Germline CDR1 is MNHNS and CDR2 is SASEGT. This CDR3 is CASSEEYSPLHF. The CDR3, as DNA: TGTGCCAGCAGTGAGGAGTATTCACCCCTCCACTTT.

This chain connects TRBV5-1 to TRBJ2-2; 7 bases are shared with TRBD1. The CDR3 loop spans 18 amino acids. Per germline, CDR1 SGHRS and CDR2 YFSETQ. Trimming removed 0 bases from V and 0 bases from J; junction bases left unmatched: 8. The CDR3 is CASSLGPTGWANTGELFF. The CDR3 coding sequence is TGCGCCAGCAGCTTGGGGCCGACAGGGTGGGCGAACACCGGGGAGCTGTTTTTT. Full variable domain (missing parts from reference TRBV5-1 and TRBJ2-2): KAGVTQTPRYLIKTRGQQVTLSCSPISGHRSVSWYQQTPGQGLQFLFEYFSETQRNKGNFPGRFSGRQFSNSRSEMNVSTLELGDSALYLCASSLGPTGWANTGELFFGEGSRLTVL.

The genes are TRBV2 and TRBJ2-5, with D possibly TRBD1 on 6 matching bases. The DNA matches TRBJ2-7 better at its end, which makes the J call doubtful. The CDR3 consists of 13 residues. Germline V gene lookup returns CDR1 SNHLY and CDR2 FYNNEI. The CDR3 nucleotides are TGTGCCAGCACGCTGAAGGGGGTGGACGAGCAGTACTTC. Residues: CASTLKGVDEQYF.

The DNA for the CDR3 is TGTGCCAGCAGTTTGTTGAGCGAGCAGTACTTC. Residues: CASSLLSEQYF. This sequence joins TRBV27 and TRBJ2-7, with D hard to call. This CDR3 has 11 residues. V gave up 3 bases and J gave up 6 bases, with 6 bases separating them. Germline CDR1 MNHEY, CDR2 SMNVEV (reference sequence).

The chain is built from TRBV25-1 and TRBJ2-7; D perhaps matches TRBD2 (6 bases). The germline gives CDR1 MGHDK, CDR2 SYGVNS. The ends were cut back, 2 bases at V and 5 bases at J, with 16 bases in the middle. CDR3 length equals 15 residues. CDR3 in amino acids: CASSEGGTVRNEQYF. CDR3 sequence (DNA): TGTGCCAGCAGTGAAGGAGGGACGGTTCGGAACGAGCAGTACTTC.

This clone has just a few counts. The chain combines TRBV5-1 with TRBJ2-2, with 7 bases aligning to TRBD2. V was pared by 0 bases and J by 6 bases, with 2 bases of the junction left unmatched. Looked up from germline, CDR1 is SGHRS and CDR2 is YFSETQ. The CDR3 has 14 amino acids. CDR3: CASSLDRGAGELFF. CDR3 DNA sequence: TGCGCCAGCAGCTTGGATCGGGGGGCCGGGGAGCTGTTTTTT.

The chain links TRBV6-1 to TRBJ2-7; D perhaps matches TRBD1 (6 bases). Germline V lookup: CDR1 MNHNS, CDR2 SASEGT. V was clipped by 5 bases and J by 1 base, with 15 bases between them. The CDR3 length is 15 residues. CDR3: CASSPDRTKSYEQYF. The CDR3 nucleotides read TGTGCCAGCAGTCCGGACAGAACCAAGTCCTACGAGCAGTACTTC.

This chain joins TRBV18 and TRBJ1-3, with TRBD1 identical over 9 bases. Losses at the gene ends were 10 bases for V and 4 bases for J; bases not matched to a gene: 5. This CDR3 is 13 amino acids long. The V gene's germline CDR1 is KGHSH and CDR2 LQKENI. The CDR3 is CATDRGSGNTIYF. For the CDR3, the DNA is TGTGCCACCGACAGGGGGTCCGGAAACACCATATATTTT. Full variable domain (remainder filled in from reference TRBV18 and TRBJ1-3): NAGVMQNPRHLVRRRGQEARLRCSPMKGHSHVYWYRQLPEEGLKFMVYLQKENIIDESGMPKERFSAEFPKEGPSILRIQQVVRGDSAAYFCATDRGSGNTIYFGEGSWLTVV.

This chain connects TRBV6-6 to TRBJ2-7; D is uncertain. CDR3 length: 13 residues. Germline V gene lookup returns CDR1 MNHNY and CDR2 SVGAGI (reference sequence). Trimming cost V 5 bases and J 2 bases, with 10 bases left between them. CDR3 in amino acids: CASSDRFPYEQYF. CDR3 nucleotides: TGTGCCAGCAGTGACCGATTCCCCTACGAGCAGTACTTC.

The chain joins TRBV9 to TRBJ1-4; D gene ambiguous. The CDR3 is 15 amino acids. V lost 1 base and J 4 bases, leaving 11 bases between the germline ends. Germline loops: CDR1 SGDLS, CDR2 YYNGEE. The DNA for the CDR3 is TGTGCCAGCAGCGTATCCCCCAGCTATAATGAAAAACTGTTTTTT. It specifies CASSVSPSYNEKLFF.

V usage is TRBV7-2 and J usage is TRBJ2-4, with 11 bases fitting TRBD2. The germline gives CDR1 SGHTA, CDR2 FQGNSA. Trimming cost V 5 bases and J 0 bases; bases outside gene matches: 12. The CDR3 extends over 19 amino acids. CDR3 loop: CASSPLAASGGLAKNIQYF. The CDR3 DNA is TGTGCCAGCAGCCCATTGGCGGCTAGCGGGGGGTTAGCCAAAAACATTCAGTACTTC.

Here the CDR3 DNA reads TGTGCCAGCAGCACGCGGGGAGATACGCAGTATTTT. It yields the protein CASSTRGDTQYF. The J gene is TRBJ2-3, the V gene TRBV7-3, with a tentative D call TRBD2 (6 bases). V was trimmed by 5 bases and J by 5 bases, leaving 8 bases between them. Germline CDR1 and CDR2: SGHTA and FQGTGA. The CDR3 length is 12 residues. The variable domain in full, completed from reference TRBV7-3 and TRBJ2-3, reads GAGVSQTPSNKVTEKGKYVELRCDPISGHTALYWYRQSLGQGPEFLIYFQGTGAADDSGLPNDRFFAVRPEGSVSTLKIQRTERGDSAVYLCASSTRGDTQYFGPGTRLTVL.

This clone has only one observation. The V gene is TRBV28, the J gene TRBJ1-2; D is unresolved. This CDR3 has 15 residues. From germline, CDR1 is MDHEN and CDR2 SYDVKM. Trimming cost V 6 bases and J 0 bases, with 14 bases left between them. This CDR3 reads CASSPPVEANYGYTF. CDR3 DNA sequence: TGTGCCAGCAGCCCTCCCGTTGAGGCTAACTATGGCTACACCTTC.

The table lists this clone with a count of one. V is TRBV19 and J is TRBJ2-3; TRBD1 aligns across 8 bases. Per the germline V gene, CDR1 is LNHDA and CDR2 is SQIVND (reference sequence). CDR3 length: 16 amino acids. V dropped 3 bases and J dropped 0; count of bases not matched to a gene: 5. CDR3 in DNA: TGTGCCAGTAGTATGTACAGGGGGACAAGCACAGATACGCAGTATTTT. It encodes CASSMYRGTSTDTQYF.

The rearrangement uses TRBV7-9 and TRBJ2-6; the D gene is possibly TRBD2 (6 bases). The V gene lost 2 bases and the J gene lost 0 bases, with 17 bases spanning the gap. The CDR3 spans 19 residues. Germline V gene sequence: CDR1 SEHNR, CDR2 FQNEAQ (reference sequence). The CDR3 here is CASSLLLGGINSGANVLTF. The CDR3 DNA reads as TGTGCCAGCAGCTTATTGCTAGGCGGGATCAACTCTGGGGCCAACGTCCTGACTTTC.

This chain uses TRBV28 with TRBJ1-2; 8 bases agree with TRBD1. The CDR3 is 15 amino acids. V lost 3 bases to trimming and J lost 4 bases; unmatched junction nucleotides: 7. Germline loops: CDR1 MDHEN, CDR2 SYDVKM. The CDR3, as DNA: TGTGCCAGCAGTTTTTCAGGGGGCGCTCGCTATGGCTACACCTTC. This gives the protein CASSFSGGARYGYTF.

This clone was counted once. The gene calls are TRBV19 and TRBJ1-1; D gene uncertain. The CDR3 is made up of 17 amino acids. V gave up 3 bases and J gave up 4 bases, with 21 bases separating them. Germline CDR1 is LNHDA and CDR2 is SQIVND (reference sequence). In DNA form, the CDR3 reads TGTGCCAGTAGTATGGCGGGGAGAGTGGTGGTGGGCACTGAAGCTTTCTTT. It codes for CASSMAGRVVVGTEAFF.

The chain employs TRBV9 and TRBJ2-5; no clear D gene. The CDR3 length is 15 residues. The V end lost 6 bases, the J end lost 0 bases, and 15 bases lay between the germline ends. CDR1 and CDR2 (germline): SGDLS, YYNGEE. The CDR3 reads CASIFREAYQETQYF. The DNA for the CDR3 is TGTGCCAGCATTTTTAGAGAGGCATACCAAGAGACCCAGTACTTC. The full variable domain, rest sourced from reference TRBV9 and TRBJ2-5, is DSGVTQTPKHLITATGQRVTLRCSPRSGDLSVYWYQQSLDQGLQFLIQYYNGEERAKGNILERFSAQQFPDLHSELNLSSLELGDSALYFCASIFREAYQETQYFGPGTRLLVL.

The genes are TRBV11-2 and TRBJ1-3; D gene uncertain. Germline values: CDR1 SGHAT, CDR2 FQNNGV. V lost 2 bases and J 2 bases, leaving 10 bases between the germline ends. This CDR3 has 15 amino acids. This chain's CDR3 is CASSLSTAPGNTIYF. CDR3 DNA: TGTGCCAGCAGCTTATCCACAGCCCCTGGAAACACCATATATTTT.